Listed below are T cell receptor beta chains from one sample, sequenced in a study of blood T cells in healthy people across ages. TCRdb reprocessed the 5' RACE reads via MiXCR and lists one record per CDR3 protein. The repertoire includes about 1.4 million distinct CDR3 sequences, approximately 60% of them detected once, and roughly 6.3% sits in the top ten. The sequencing sample was made of blood. All receptors derive from a man between 18 and 35 years old in good health. CDR3s include the opening cysteine and the closing phenylalanine or tryptophan. The order of the fields is clone size, V gene, J gene, D gene, CDR3 protein, CDR3 DNA. The D gene is left open where the match is weak. Expanded clones are given a class, and other clones once, few, many or no size at all.

>.|TRBV19|TRBJ2-1|TRBD1
CASRTGQARYNEQFF
TGTGCCAGTAGAACCGGACAGGCTAGGTACAATGAGCAGTTCTTC
>.|TRBV5-1|TRBJ2-3|TRBD1
CASSPGQGAWTSGTDTQYF
TGCGCCAGCAGCCCGGGACAGGGGGCTTGGACTAGCGGCACAGATACGCAGTATTTT
>.|TRBV20-1|TRBJ2-5|TRBD1
CSALDRADETQYF
TGCAGTGCTCTAGACAGGGCGGACGAGACCCAGTACTTC
>.|TRBV28|TRBJ2-3|TRBD1
CASSFPTGEDTQYF
TGTGCCAGCAGTTTCCCCACAGGGGAAGATACGCAGTATTTT
>.|TRBV27|TRBJ2-7|TRBD1
CASSPLQGLAYEQYF
TGTGCCAGCAGTCCCCTACAGGGGCTCGCATACGAGCAGTACTTC
>.|TRBV3-1|TRBJ2-5|.
CASSQEKQFQETQYF
TGTGCCAGCAGCCAAGAAAAGCAGTTCCAAGAGACCCAGTACTTC
>few|TRBV7-9|TRBJ1-2|TRBD1
CASSPAGTEAFNYGYTF
TGTGCCAGCAGCCCGGCTGGGACAGAGGCTTTTAACTATGGCTACACCTTC
>once|TRBV7-2|TRBJ2-7|TRBD1
CASSFRGGGMYEQYF
TGTGCCAGCAGCTTCAGAGGGGGCGGCATGTACGAGCAGTACTTC
>few|TRBV7-2|TRBJ2-5|.
CASSLVGNVQETQYF
TGTGCCAGCAGCTTAGTAGGGAATGTCCAAGAGACCCAGTACTTC
>.|TRBV12-3/TRBV12-4|TRBJ2-1|TRBD1
CASSAQGAVYNEQFF
TGTGCCAGCAGTGCGCAGGGGGCAGTCTACAATGAGCAGTTCTTC
>.|TRBV10-3|TRBJ1-2|.
CAISDGTYGYTF
TGTGCCATCAGTGACGGGACCTATGGCTACACCTTC
>once|TRBV14|TRBJ2-5|.
CASSLQGGLASTFQETQYF
TGTGCCAGCAGCCTACAGGGGGGACTAGCTTCCACCTTCCAAGAGACCCAGTACTTC
>.|TRBV20-1|TRBJ2-1|.
CSARGQGNGNEQFF
TGCAGTGCTAGAGGGCAGGGGAATGGCAATGAGCAGTTCTTC
>.|TRBV5-1|TRBJ2-7|.
CASSLAGSNNEQYF
TGCGCCAGCAGCTTGGCGGGGTCCAACAATGAGCAGTACTTC
>.|TRBV4-3|TRBJ2-1|.
CASSQDTAVATNEQFF
TGCGCCAGCAGCCAAGATACGGCTGTTGCGACGAATGAGCAGTTCTTC
>once|TRBV11-3|TRBJ1-2|.
CASSKGVRANYGYTF
TGTGCCAGCAGCAAAGGGGTGAGGGCGAACTATGGCTACACCTTC
>.|TRBV7-9|TRBJ2-7|.
CASSLEASYYEQYF
TGTGCCAGCAGCTTAGAGGCGTCCTACTACGAGCAGTACTTC
>few|TRBV9|TRBJ2-1|TRBD2
CASSVRVAGYNEQFF
TGTGCCAGCAGCGTACGGGTAGCGGGCTACAATGAGCAGTTCTTC
>.|TRBV6-2/TRBV6-3|TRBJ2-7|.
CASSYTIATSYNEQYF
TGTGCCAGCAGTTACACTATAGCGACTTCCTACAATGAGCAGTACTTC
>.|TRBV5-1|TRBJ2-4|TRBD1
CASTRGQGGGLGTKNIQYF
TGCGCCAGCACCAGGGGGCAGGGTGGTGGATTAGGGACCAAAAACATTCAGTACTTC
>once|TRBV12-3/TRBV12-4|TRBJ1-4|TRBD1
CASSWTGSTNEKLFF
TGTGCCAGCAGTTGGACAGGGTCAACTAATGAAAAACTGTTTTTT
>.|TRBV7-2|TRBJ2-1|.
CASSWSSGNEQFF
TGTGCCAGCAGTTGGTCTAGTGGCAATGAGCAGTTCTTC
>.|TRBV6-1|TRBJ2-7|.
CASSEVREKGYEQYF
TGTGCCAGCAGTGAAGTCCGGGAGAAGGGCTACGAGCAGTACTTC
>.|TRBV21-1|TRBJ2-6|.
CVSRGLPGANVLTF
TGTGTCAGCAGAGGGTTGCCTGGGGCCAACGTCCTGACTTTC
>.|TRBV6-5|TRBJ2-1|TRBD1
CASSTPQGARFNEQFF
TGTGCCAGCAGTACTCCTCAGGGGGCGCGCTTTAATGAGCAGTTCTTC
>once|TRBV29-1|TRBJ2-7|.
CSVESGEGEQYF
TGCAGCGTTGAGTCAGGGGAGGGAGAGCAGTACTTC
>.|TRBV4-1|TRBJ1-5|.
CASSQGLRGVNQPQHF
TGCGCCAGCAGCCAAGGACTGAGAGGGGTCAATCAGCCCCAGCATTTT
>.|TRBV20-1|TRBJ2-7|.
CSARAEGPFYEQYF
TGCAGTGCTAGAGCTGAGGGACCCTTCTACGAGCAGTACTTC
>.|TRBV12-3/TRBV12-4|TRBJ1-1|TRBD1
CASNLDRLNTEAFF
TGTGCCAGCAACCTGGACAGGTTGAACACTGAAGCTTTCTTT
>.|TRBV6-2/TRBV6-3|TRBJ2-7|.
CASRSVRSSYEQYF
TGTGCCAGCAGGTCGGTCCGCAGCTCCTACGAGCAGTACTTC
>few|TRBV12-3/TRBV12-4|TRBJ2-5|TRBD2
CASSPGLGGKETQYF
TGTGCCAGCAGCCCCGGGTTGGGAGGGAAAGAGACCCAGTACTTC
>few|TRBV25-1|TRBJ1-2|.
CASSVQGLGYTF
TGTGCCAGCAGTGTCCAAGGGCTTGGCTACACCTTC
>once|TRBV7-9|TRBJ2-7|.
CASSPARGGSLNEQYF
TGTGCCAGCAGCCCCGCCCGAGGGGGGAGTTTAAACGAGCAGTACTTC
>.|TRBV6-6|TRBJ1-6|.
CASSYSKSESLHF
TGTGCCAGCAGTTACTCGAAGTCGGAGTCCCTCCACTTT
>.|TRBV27|TRBJ2-3|.
CASSSYRSRADTQYF
TGTGCCAGCAGTTCCTATCGGTCCCGGGCAGATACGCAGTATTTT
>.|TRBV4-1|TRBJ2-3|TRBD2
CASSRQREGTDTQYF
TGCGCCAGCAGCCGTCAGCGGGAGGGCACAGATACGCAGTATTTT
>.|TRBV20-1|TRBJ2-5|.
CSARVRRFQETQYF
TGCAGTGCTAGAGTACGCAGATTCCAAGAGACCCAGTACTTC
>few|TRBV2|TRBJ2-5|.
CASSEGQARGETQYF
TGTGCCAGCAGTGAGGGACAAGCGCGAGGGGAGACCCAGTACTTC
>.|TRBV7-2|TRBJ2-5|TRBD2
CASRGGGAPRETQYF
TGTGCCAGCAGGGGCGGGGGGGCCCCCAGAGAGACCCAGTACTTC
>once|TRBV6-2/TRBV6-3|TRBJ1-5|.
CASSYSVRVGNQPQHF
TGTGCCAGCAGTTACTCCGTCAGGGTAGGCAATCAGCCCCAGCATTTT
>.|TRBV4-1|TRBJ1-4|.
CASSHGTPGEKLFF
TGCGCCAGCAGCCATGGTACGCCCGGTGAAAAACTGTTTTTT
>.|TRBV20-1|TRBJ2-1|TRBD2
CSARFAGGLNEQFF
TGCAGTGCTAGATTTGCGGGAGGACTCAATGAGCAGTTCTTC